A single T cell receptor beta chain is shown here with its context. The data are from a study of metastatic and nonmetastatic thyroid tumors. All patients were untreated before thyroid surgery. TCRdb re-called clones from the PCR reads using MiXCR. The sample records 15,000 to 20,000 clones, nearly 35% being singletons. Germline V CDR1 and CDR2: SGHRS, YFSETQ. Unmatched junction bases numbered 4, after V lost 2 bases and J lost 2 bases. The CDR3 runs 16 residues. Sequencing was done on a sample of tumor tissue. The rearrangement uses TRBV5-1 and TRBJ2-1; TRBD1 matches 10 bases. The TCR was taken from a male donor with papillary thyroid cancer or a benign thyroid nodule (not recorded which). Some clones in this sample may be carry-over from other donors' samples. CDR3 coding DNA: TGCGCCAGCAGCTTACATGGACAGGGGGCCTACAATGAGCAGTTCTTC. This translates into CASSLHGQGAYNEQFF.